These 12 T cell receptor beta chains came from one sample sequenced in a study of technical replicates of blood from a handful of donors (dated by TCRdb to about 2017). The library came from the immunoSEQ multiplex PCR assay. Here the immuneACCESS table is served through TCRdb, limited to in-frame sequences with V and J called. Missing clones are a known gap in these copies; in checked studies unresolved V genes cover under half, and the rest lacks a known reason. The table for this sample lists 66,000 or so clones; approximately 87% of them were counted only once. Just over 4.5% of the sample is taken by the ten largest. The specimen sequenced was PBMCs. The receptors derive from a human donor in good health. Some clones in this sample may be carry-over from other donors' samples.

This chain uses TRBV30 with TRBJ2-2, with a possible D match to TRBD2 (6 bases). The CDR3 sequence is 13 residues long. Per the germline V gene, CDR1 is GTSNPN and CDR2 is SVGIG (reference sequence). V lost 0 bases and J lost 6, with 8 bases in between. CDR3 nucleotide sequence: TGTGCCTGGAGTGTACCGGGAGCCGGGGAGCTGTTTTTT. It translates to CAWSVPGAGELFF.

This clone is labeled medium-sized. The V call is TRBV4-3, the J call TRBJ1-5; 12 positions agree with TRBD1. In germline, CDR1 is LGHNA, CDR2 YSLEER. The junction had 8 bases not matched to a gene; V was cut back by 3 bases and J by 8 bases. CDR3 length: 16 residues. CDR3 coding DNA: TGCGCCAGCAGCCAGGGGACAGGGGGCGTCGGTAAGCCCCAGCATTTT. Protein product: CASSQGTGGVGKPQHF.

Here the CDR3 DNA reads TGTGCCAGCAGCCCGGGACTTTTCACCTCCTATAATTCACCCCTCCACTTT. This gives the protein CASSPGLFTSYNSPLHF. The gene calls are TRBV7-2 and TRBJ1-6; weak D call: TRBD1 (5 bases). CDR3 length: 17 residues. The V gene's germline CDR1 is SGHTA and CDR2 FQGNSA. Trimming stripped 5 bases from V and 0 bases from J, with 14 bases between.

The rearrangement links TRBV7-3 to TRBJ2-1; 13 bases line up with TRBD2. CDR3 length: 16 residues. V gave up 4 bases and J gave up 7 bases; unmatched junction bases: 7. Per the germline V gene, CDR1 is SGHTA and CDR2 is FQGTGA. CDR3 bases: TGTGCCAGCAGCTCTTCCCCGGGACTAGCGGGAAATGAGCAGTTCTTC. Its protein is CASSSSPGLAGNEQFF.

The chain joins TRBV5-4 to TRBJ2-5; D perhaps matches TRBD2 (5 bases). CDR3 length: 13 amino acids. V dropped 4 bases and J dropped 1 base, with 8 bases sitting between them. Germline V gives CDR1 SGHNT, CDR2 YYREEE (reference sequence). The CDR3 spells CASSLGIQETQYF. In nucleotides, the CDR3 is TGTGCCAGCAGCCTCGGGATCCAAGAGACCCAGTACTTC.

The chain is built from TRBV11-1 and TRBJ2-7; TRBD1 aligns across 10 bases. Looked up from germline, CDR1 is SGHAT and CDR2 is FQDESV (reference sequence). This CDR3 region has 14 residues. The J segment lost 4 bases and the V segment lost 5 bases, leaving 5 bases of the junction unmatched. CDR3 loop: CASSVRDRGYEQYF. The CDR3 DNA sequence: TGTGCCAGCAGCGTCCGGGACAGGGGATACGAGCAGTACTTC. The whole variable domain, remainder taken from reference TRBV11-1 and TRBJ2-7, is EAEVAQSPRYKITEKSQAVAFWCDPISGHATLYWYRQILGQGPELLVQFQDESVVDDSQLPKDRFSAERLKGVDSTLKIQPAELGDSAMYLCASSVRDRGYEQYFGPGTRLTVT.

The sample holds one count of this clone. The chain recombines TRBV5-4 with TRBJ2-1, with 10 nucleotides matching TRBD2. The CDR3 runs 16 residues. The ends lost 0 bases at V and 6 bases at J; junction bases unmatched: 6. Germline assignment: CDR1 SGHNT and CDR2 YYREEE (reference sequence). In DNA, the CDR3 is TGTGCCAGCAGCTTGGCAGCGGGAGGGCCCTTCAATGAGCAGTTCTTC. This encodes CASSLAAGGPFNEQFF.

This chain's CDR3 is CATLAFNEQFF. The CDR3 region has the DNA TGTGCCACCCTAGCGTTCAATGAGCAGTTCTTC. The chain uses TRBV7-2 and TRBJ2-1; perhaps TRBD2 as D (6 bases). Trimming shortened V by 10 bases and J by 6 bases, and 10 bases separated the two germline ends. Germline V gene sequence: CDR1 SGHTA, CDR2 FQGNSA. The CDR3 contains 11 residues.

The J gene is TRBJ2-2, the V gene TRBV4-1, with D possibly TRBD1 on 6 matching bases. The CDR3 covers 15 residues. The germline CDR1 and CDR2 sequences are MGHRA and YSYEKL. V was pared by 4 bases and J by 3 bases, with 12 bases between. The CDR3 protein is CASSRSTGYTGELFF. The DNA of the CDR3 is TGCGCCAGCAGCCGATCAACAGGGTACACCGGGGAGCTGTTTTTT.

The chain is built from TRBV21-1 and TRBJ2-7; the table's D call, TRBD1, was not checked against the DNA. TRBV21-1 is a pseudogene locus. This CDR3 spans 13 amino acids. The CDR3, as DNA: TGTGCCAGCAGCAAAGTGGACAACTACGAGCAGTACTTC. Amino acid sequence: CASSKVDNYEQYF.

The genes are TRBV19 and TRBJ1-2; D not certain. Germline CDR1 and CDR2: LNHDA and SQIVND (reference sequence). The germline V and J ends were trimmed by 3 bases and 3 bases, with 8 bases remaining between them. The CDR3 is 13 residues long. The CDR3 nucleotides are TGTGCCAGTAGTATCCTACAGCACTATGGCTACACCTTC. Protein: CASSILQHYGYTF.

This chain links TRBV27 with TRBJ2-6, with D possibly matching TRBD1 (6 bases). V was shortened by 8 bases and J by 0 bases, with 14 bases between the two germline ends. The CDR3 extends over 16 amino acids. Germline V CDR1 and CDR2: MNHEY, SMNVEV (reference sequence). The CDR3 nucleotides read TGTGCCAGCTTGGACAGATTTAGCTCTGGGGCCAACGTCCTGACTTTC. The encoded protein is CASLDRFSSGANVLTF.